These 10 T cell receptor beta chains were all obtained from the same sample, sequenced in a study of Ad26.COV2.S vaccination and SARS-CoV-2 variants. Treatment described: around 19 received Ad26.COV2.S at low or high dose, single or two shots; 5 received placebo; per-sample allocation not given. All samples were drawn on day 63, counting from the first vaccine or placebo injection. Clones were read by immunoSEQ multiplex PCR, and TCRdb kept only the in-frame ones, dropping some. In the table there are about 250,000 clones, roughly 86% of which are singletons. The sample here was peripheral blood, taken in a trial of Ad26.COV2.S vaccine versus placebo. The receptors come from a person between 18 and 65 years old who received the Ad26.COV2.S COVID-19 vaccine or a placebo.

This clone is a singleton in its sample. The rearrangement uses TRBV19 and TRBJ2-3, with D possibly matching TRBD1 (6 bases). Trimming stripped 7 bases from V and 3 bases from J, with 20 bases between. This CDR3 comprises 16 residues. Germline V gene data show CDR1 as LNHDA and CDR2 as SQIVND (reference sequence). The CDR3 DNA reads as TGTGCCAGTAAAGCGACGACAGGTGTCGTGACAGATACGCAGTATTTT. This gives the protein CASKATTGVVTDTQYF.

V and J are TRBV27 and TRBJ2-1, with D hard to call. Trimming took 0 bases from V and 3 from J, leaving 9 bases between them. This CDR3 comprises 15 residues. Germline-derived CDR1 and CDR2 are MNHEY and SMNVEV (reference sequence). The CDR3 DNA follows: TGTGCCAGCAGTTTATCGGGCAGTTTCTACAATGAGCAGTTCTTC. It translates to CASSLSGSFYNEQFF.

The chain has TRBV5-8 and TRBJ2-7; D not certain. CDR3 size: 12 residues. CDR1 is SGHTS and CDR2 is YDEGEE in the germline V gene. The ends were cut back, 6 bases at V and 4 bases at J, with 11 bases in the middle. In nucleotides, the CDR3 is TGTGCCAGCATCATGGGGATATACGAGCAGTACTTC. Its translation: CASIMGIYEQYF.

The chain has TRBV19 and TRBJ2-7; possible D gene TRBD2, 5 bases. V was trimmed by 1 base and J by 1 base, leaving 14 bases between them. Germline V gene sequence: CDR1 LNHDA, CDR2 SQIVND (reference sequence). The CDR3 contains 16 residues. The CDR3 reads CASSIAASSNSYEQYF. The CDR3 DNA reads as TGTGCCAGTAGTATAGCTGCGTCTAGCAATTCCTACGAGCAGTACTTC.

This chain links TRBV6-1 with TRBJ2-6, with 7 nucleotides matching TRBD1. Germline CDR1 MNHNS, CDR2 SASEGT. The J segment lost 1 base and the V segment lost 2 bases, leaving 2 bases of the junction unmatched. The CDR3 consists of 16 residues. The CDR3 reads CASSESTGSGANVLTF. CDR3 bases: TGTGCCAGCAGTGAATCGACAGGGTCTGGGGCCAACGTCCTGACTTTC.

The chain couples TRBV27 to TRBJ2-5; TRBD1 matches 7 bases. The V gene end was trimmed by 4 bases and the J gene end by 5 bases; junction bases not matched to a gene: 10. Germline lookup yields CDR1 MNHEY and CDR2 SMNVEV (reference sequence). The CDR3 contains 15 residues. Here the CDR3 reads CASSSTGNLGETQYF. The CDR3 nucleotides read TGTGCCAGCAGTTCGACAGGGAACCTGGGCGAGACCCAGTACTTC.

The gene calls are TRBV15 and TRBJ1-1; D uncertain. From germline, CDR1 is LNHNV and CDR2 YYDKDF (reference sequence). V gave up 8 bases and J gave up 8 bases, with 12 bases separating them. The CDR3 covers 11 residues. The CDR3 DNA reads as TGTGCCACCCAATCAGAAGTCGAAGCTTTCTTT. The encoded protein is CATQSEVEAFF.

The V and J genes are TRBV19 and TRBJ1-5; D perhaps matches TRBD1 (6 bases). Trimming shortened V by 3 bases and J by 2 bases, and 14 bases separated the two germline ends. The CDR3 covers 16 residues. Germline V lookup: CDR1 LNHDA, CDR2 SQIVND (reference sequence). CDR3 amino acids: CASSILPEGGNQPQHF. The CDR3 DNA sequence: TGTGCCAGTAGTATTCTACCAGAGGGGGGCAATCAGCCCCAGCATTTT.

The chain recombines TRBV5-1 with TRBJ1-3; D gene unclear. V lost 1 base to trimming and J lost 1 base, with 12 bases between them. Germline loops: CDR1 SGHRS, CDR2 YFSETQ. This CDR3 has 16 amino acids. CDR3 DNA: TGCGCCAGCAGCTTGCTCGGGAAAGAATCTGGAAACACCATATATTTT. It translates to CASSLLGKESGNTIYF.

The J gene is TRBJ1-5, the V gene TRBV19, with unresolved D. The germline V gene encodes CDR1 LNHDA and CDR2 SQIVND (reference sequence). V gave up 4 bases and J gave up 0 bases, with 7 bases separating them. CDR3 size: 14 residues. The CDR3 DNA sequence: TGTGCCAGTAGTAACCACTATAGCAATCAGCCCCAGCATTTT. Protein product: CASSNHYSNQPQHF. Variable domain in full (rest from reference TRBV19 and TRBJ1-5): DGGITQSPKYLFRKEGQNVTLSCEQNLNHDAMYWYRQDPGQGLRLIYYSQIVNDFQKGDIAEGYSVSREKKESFPLTVTSAQKNPTAFYLCASSNHYSNQPQHFGDGTRLSIL.